These 27 T cell receptor beta chains were all obtained from the same sample, sequenced in a study of response to subunit inactivated influenza vaccine. TCRdb passed the RT-PCR reads through MiXCR, listing each CDR3 protein once. Of 600,000 to 850,000 distinct CDR3 sequences listed, approximately 15% are singletons. The sample in question was PBMCs from blood, obtained 14 to 15 days before vaccination. These receptors all stem from a middle-aged man who received an inactivated influenza vaccine.

This clonotype was found a few times. The rearrangement joins TRBV5-5 to TRBJ2-7; 7 bases match TRBD2. The CDR3 runs 17 residues. The V gene end was trimmed by 0 bases and the J gene end by 5 bases; junction bases not matched to a gene: 14. The germline V gene has CDR1 SGHKS and CDR2 YYEKEE (reference sequence). As DNA, the CDR3 is TGTGCCAGCAGCTTGGGACCGGCTGGCGGGAGTAGCCACGAGCAGTACTTC. Translating gives CASSLGPAGGSSHEQYF.

The V and J genes are TRBV6-2 or TRBV6-3 and TRBJ2-7; D is possibly TRBD1 (6 bases). Germline V gene data show CDR1 as MNHEY and CDR2 as SVGEGT. The CDR3 is 13 amino acids. Trimming took 6 bases from V and 3 from J, leaving 12 bases between them. Here the CDR3 DNA reads TGTGCCAGCAGAGAACAGGGTTTCTACGAGCAGTACTTC. This gives the protein CASREQGFYEQYF.

Notes on this clonotype: Relative to the germline gene, one junction end is altered; a read error may explain this. The J gene is TRBJ2-3, the V gene TRBV11-2, with 14 bases identical to TRBD2. This CDR3 comprises 18 residues. Germline V lookup: CDR1 SGHAT, CDR2 FQNNGV. CDR3 sequence: CASSSGTSGSKGTETQYF. The CDR3 DNA reads as TGTGCCAGCAGCTCCGGGACTAGCGGGAGTAAGGGGACAGAGACGCAGTATTTT.

The table lists this clonotype with a few counts. The V and J genes are TRBV7-2 and TRBJ2-1; 10 positions agree with TRBD2. Germline-derived CDR1 and CDR2 are SGHTA and FQGNSA. After removal of 4 bases from V and 5 bases from J, the junction contained 11 bases not matched to a gene. This CDR3 region has 17 residues. CDR3 amino acids: CASSSLGLADLNNEQFF. CDR3 nucleotide sequence: TGTGCCAGCAGCTCCCTAGGACTAGCGGATTTGAACAATGAGCAGTTCTTC.

In this sample, this clonotype turned up many times. The V call is TRBV12-3 or TRBV12-4, the J call TRBJ2-7, with 13 bases aligning to TRBD2. The CDR3 runs 16 residues. Trimming removed 4 bases from V and 5 bases from J; junction bases left unmatched: 8. The CDR3 DNA follows: TGTGCCAGCAGTTCTGGACTAGCGGGAGCCTTGGACGAGCAGTACTTC. Its translation: CASSSGLAGALDEQYF.

Many counts were recorded for this clonotype. The V call is TRBV27, the J call TRBJ2-2; unclear D gene. Trimming cost V 3 bases and J 1 base, with 12 bases left between them. Germline V CDR1 and CDR2: MNHEY, SMNVEV (reference sequence). This CDR3 has 16 amino acids. This CDR3 reads CASSLLAKGNTGELFF. Here the CDR3 DNA reads TGTGCCAGCAGTTTGTTGGCCAAGGGGAACACCGGGGAGCTGTTTTTT.

The chain employs TRBV7-2 and TRBJ2-3; 7 bases are a match to TRBD2. Germline CDR1 is SGHTA and CDR2 is FQGNSA. V shed 8 bases and J 5 bases; nucleotides not matched to a gene: 13. The CDR3 covers 15 residues. CDR3 in DNA: TGTGCCAGCGGTCTGGCGGGAGTGTCGGTAGATACGCAGTATTTT. Translation gives CASGLAGVSVDTQYF.

This clonotype has a handful of counts. The chain has TRBV5-1 and TRBJ2-5, with TRBD2 matching 9 bases. V gave up 4 bases and J gave up 3 bases; unmatched junction bases: 7. Looked up from germline, CDR1 is SGHRS and CDR2 is YFSETQ. The CDR3 loop spans 15 amino acids. The CDR3 DNA follows: TGCGCCAGCAGCCTAAGGGTAGCGGGGGAAGAGACCCAGTACTTC. Protein product: CASSLRVAGEETQYF.

The chain employs TRBV6-2 or TRBV6-3 and TRBJ1-5; the match to TRBD1 covers 10 bases. This CDR3 contains 20 residues. Trimming took 0 bases from V and 3 from J; bases not matched to a gene: 14. Germline CDR1 is MNHEY and CDR2 is SVGEGT. Written as DNA, the CDR3 is TGTGCCAGCAGTTACTCTCCGGGACAGGGGTCGTTGTTGTACAATCAGCCCCAGCATTTT. Amino acid sequence: CASSYSPGQGSLLYNQPQHF.

The chain carries TRBV28 and TRBJ2-5, with 8 bases lining up with TRBD2. CDR1 and CDR2 (germline): MDHEN, SYDVKM. There are 15 residues in the CDR3. V gave up 6 bases and J gave up 0 bases; unmatched junction bases: 6. The CDR3 reads CASSYGLANQETQYF. The CDR3 region has the DNA TGTGCCAGCAGCTACGGACTAGCCAACCAAGAGACCCAGTACTTC.

This clonotype was observed a few times. The genes are TRBV2 and TRBJ1-5; TRBD1 matches 10 bases. This CDR3 has 14 residues. The V gene's germline CDR1 is SNHLY and CDR2 FYNNEI. The J segment lost 1 base and the V segment lost 8 bases, leaving 2 bases of the junction unmatched. In nucleotides, the CDR3 is TGTGCCAGCGGGACAGGGGTAAGCAATCAGCCCCAGCATTTT. Residues: CASGTGVSNQPQHF. The whole variable domain, remainder taken from reference TRBV2 and TRBJ1-5, is EPEVTQTPSHQVTQMGQEVILRCVPISNHLYFYWYRQILGQKVEFLVSFYNNEISEKSEIFDDQFSVERPDGSNFTLKIRSTKLEDSAMYFCASGTGVSNQPQHFGDGTRLSIL.

V usage is TRBV2 and J usage is TRBJ1-3, with D possibly matching TRBD1 (6 bases). The CDR3 loop spans 15 amino acids. The germline CDR1 and CDR2 sequences are SNHLY and FYNNEI. Trimming took off 5 bases at V and 4 bases at J, with 15 bases between the two ends. CDR3 region: CASSSGQHRGNTIYF. The CDR3 nucleotides are TGTGCCAGCAGTTCCGGACAGCACCGAGGAAACACCATATATTTT.

This clonotype was detected a few times. The V call is TRBV7-2, the J call TRBJ2-5; D unresolved. CDR1 and CDR2 from the germline V gene are SGHTA and FQGNSA. V was shortened by 2 bases and J by 1 base, with 8 bases between the two germline ends. This CDR3 region has 14 residues. The CDR3 loop is CASSLWQSQETQYF. The CDR3 nucleotides are TGTGCCAGCAGCTTATGGCAGAGCCAAGAGACCCAGTACTTC.

The chain uses TRBV4-1 and TRBJ1-2, with D unresolved. Germline V gene data show CDR1 as MGHRA and CDR2 as YSYEKL. Trimming left V 4 bases short and J 6 bases short, with 15 bases between. The CDR3 spans 14 residues. The CDR3 here is CASSPAPGVDGYTF. In nucleotides, the CDR3 is TGCGCCAGCAGCCCCGCCCCGGGCGTCGATGGCTACACCTTC.

The table lists this clonotype with a few counts. This chain joins TRBV30 and TRBJ2-3; 11 positions match TRBD2. Germline values: CDR1 GTSNPN, CDR2 SVGIG (reference sequence). V shed 5 bases, J shed 3 bases, and the junction held 4 bases outside the gene matches. This CDR3 has 14 amino acids. The CDR3 spells CAWRTSGGTDTQYF. The CDR3 coding sequence is TGTGCCTGGCGAACTAGCGGGGGAACAGATACGCAGTATTTT.

The rearrangement links TRBV7-2 to TRBJ2-7; D remains ambiguous. Trimming stripped 2 bases from V and 2 bases from J, with 4 bases between. Germline CDR1 SGHTA, CDR2 FQGNSA. The CDR3 spans 12 residues. CDR3 DNA sequence: TGTGCCAGCAGCTTAAAACCCTACGAGCAGTACTTC. Amino acids: CASSLKPYEQYF.

V gene TRBV7-9 combines with J gene TRBJ2-7; D remains unclear. This CDR3 has 11 amino acids. CDR1 SEHNR and CDR2 FQNEAQ come from the germline V gene (reference sequence). V was trimmed by 2 bases and J by 9 bases, leaving 8 bases between them. CDR3 nucleotides: TGTGCCAGCAGCTTACAGGCAAGGCAGTACTTC. It encodes CASSLQARQYF.

This clonotype was recorded a few times. V is TRBV28 and J is TRBJ1-5; no firm D call. The germline gives CDR1 MDHEN, CDR2 SYDVKM. There are 11 residues in the CDR3. V lost 5 bases and J lost 9, with 8 bases in between. This CDR3 reads CASSRLWPQHF. CDR3 bases: TGTGCCAGCAGTCGGCTCTGGCCCCAGCATTTT.

This clonotype was observed a few times. The chain employs TRBV4-2 and TRBJ2-3; D ambiguous. The ends were cut back, 3 bases at V and 0 bases at J, with 10 bases in the middle. Looked up from germline, CDR1 is LGHNA and CDR2 is YNFKEQ. This CDR3 spans 15 amino acids. CDR3 residues: CASSHSRGSTDTQYF. The CDR3 DNA reads as TGTGCCAGCAGCCATAGTCGTGGTAGCACAGATACGCAGTATTTT.

The rearrangement uses TRBV20-1 and TRBJ2-7; TRBD1 aligns across 7 bases. In germline, CDR1 is DFQATT, CDR2 SNEGSKA (reference sequence). The ends lost 6 bases at V and 4 bases at J; junction bases unmatched: 12. The CDR3 spans 14 residues. This chain's CDR3 is CSAGDSPSFYEQYF. The CDR3 nucleotides are TGCAGTGCGGGGGACAGCCCCTCCTTTTACGAGCAGTACTTC.

The J gene is TRBJ2-1, the V gene TRBV12-3 or TRBV12-4; 8 bases agree with TRBD2. V dropped 6 bases and J dropped 2; count of bases not matched to a gene: 6. This CDR3 contains 15 residues. CDR3 loop: CASRGGAGAYNEQFF. CDR3 nucleotides: TGTGCCAGCAGAGGAGGAGCGGGAGCCTACAATGAGCAGTTCTTC.

V gene TRBV4-1 combines with J gene TRBJ2-5; no clear D gene. Trimming left V 4 bases short and J 4 bases short, with 13 bases between. Germline values: CDR1 MGHRA, CDR2 YSYEKL. This CDR3 region has 14 residues. The CDR3 loop is CASSRQESRETQYF. The CDR3, as DNA: TGCGCCAGCAGCCGGCAGGAAAGCAGAGAGACCCAGTACTTC.

This clonotype has a handful of counts. V is TRBV10-3 and J is TRBJ2-7, with 8 nucleotides matching TRBD2. CDR3 length: 15 amino acids. Germline V gene lookup returns CDR1 ENHRY and CDR2 SYGVKD. V was pared by 3 bases and J by 5 bases, with 9 bases of the junction left unmatched. The DNA of the CDR3 is TGTGCCATCAGTGACTTATCGCTAGCGGGTGACGAGCAGTACTTC. The encoded protein is CAISDLSLAGDEQYF.

The table lists this clonotype with many counts. The CDR3: CASSLSGAGGPGEQFF. The CDR3 DNA follows: TGTGCCAGCAGTTTATCGGGGGCGGGGGGTCCCGGTGAGCAGTTCTTC. The genes are TRBV27 and TRBJ2-1; 8 nucleotides line up with TRBD2. Germline-derived CDR1 and CDR2 are MNHEY and SMNVEV (reference sequence). The length of the CDR3 is 16 residues. Losses at the gene ends were 0 bases for V and 9 bases for J; bases not matched to a gene: 10.

The table lists this clonotype with a few counts. J is TRBJ2-5 and V is TRBV20-1, with 10 positions matching TRBD2. Germline CDR1 reads DFQATT; CDR2 reads SNEGSKA (reference sequence). Trimming removed 3 bases from V and 4 bases from J; junction bases left unmatched: 5. The length of the CDR3 is 14 residues. CDR3 in amino acids: CSASRRLAGETQYF. CDR3 coding DNA: TGCAGTGCTAGTCGTCGACTAGCGGGAGAGACCCAGTACTTC.

This clonotype turned up a few times. CDR3 nucleotides: TGTGCCAGCTCACCACGGCCGGCACGGGGTGGGGGTGAAGCTTTCTTT. It yields the protein CASSPRPARGGGEAFF. The V call is TRBV18, the J call TRBJ1-1, with TRBD1 as a possible D gene (5 bases). Germline V CDR1 and CDR2: KGHSH, LQKENI. V shed 1 base and J shed 7 bases, with 19 bases lying between them. This CDR3 comprises 16 residues.

The gene calls are TRBV7-2 and TRBJ2-3; 8 bases fit TRBD1. Losses at the gene ends were 5 bases for V and 1 base for J; bases not matched to a gene: 5. The CDR3 consists of 15 residues. Germline CDR1 SGHTA, CDR2 FQGNSA. CDR3 sequence (DNA): TGTGCCAGCAGCACCCCGGGACAGGGCACAGATACGCAGTATTTT. This translates into CASSTPGQGTDTQYF.